In this sample, the clone carrying this T cell receptor (beta chain) turned up once. Its antigen is currently unknown. Previously, flow cytometry had revealed CD8+CD57+ cell expansion in the patients chosen for sequencing. Blood sampling was performed on the patients, and none of them had received therapy by then. Genomic DNA, serving as template, underwent TCR beta VDJ and CDR3 profiling. TCRdb reanalysed the reads using MiXCR and keeps one entry per CDR3 protein. Among roughly 160,000 distinct CDR3 sequences, around 75% were seen once, and the ten largest hold about 50%. The V gene end was trimmed by 10 bases and the J gene end by 4 bases; junction bases not matched to a gene: 10. Germline V gene lookup returns CDR1 SNHLY and CDR2 FYNNEI. CDR3 length equals 13 residues. This sample is drawn from a study of CD8+CD57+ T cells in acquired aplastic anemia. Study-level information: CD4+ and CD8+ cells, once sorted, gave DNA averaging approximately 3 ug.

Study outcomes and limitations: Simpson's diversity of CD8+ cells was not significantly different in patients compared with controls. Common to patients and controls were roughly 30 CD8+ CDR3 sequences.

The chain combines TRBV2 with TRBJ2-7, with 7 bases identical to TRBD2. This sequence originates from a human donor with aplastic anemia. The specimen was sorted CD4+, CD8+, or CD8+CD57+ T cells (not recorded which) from PBMCs. The DNA of the CDR3 is TGTGCCACCTCCCGGGAGGTGCGTTACGAGCAGTACTTC. Translating it yields CATSREVRYEQYF.